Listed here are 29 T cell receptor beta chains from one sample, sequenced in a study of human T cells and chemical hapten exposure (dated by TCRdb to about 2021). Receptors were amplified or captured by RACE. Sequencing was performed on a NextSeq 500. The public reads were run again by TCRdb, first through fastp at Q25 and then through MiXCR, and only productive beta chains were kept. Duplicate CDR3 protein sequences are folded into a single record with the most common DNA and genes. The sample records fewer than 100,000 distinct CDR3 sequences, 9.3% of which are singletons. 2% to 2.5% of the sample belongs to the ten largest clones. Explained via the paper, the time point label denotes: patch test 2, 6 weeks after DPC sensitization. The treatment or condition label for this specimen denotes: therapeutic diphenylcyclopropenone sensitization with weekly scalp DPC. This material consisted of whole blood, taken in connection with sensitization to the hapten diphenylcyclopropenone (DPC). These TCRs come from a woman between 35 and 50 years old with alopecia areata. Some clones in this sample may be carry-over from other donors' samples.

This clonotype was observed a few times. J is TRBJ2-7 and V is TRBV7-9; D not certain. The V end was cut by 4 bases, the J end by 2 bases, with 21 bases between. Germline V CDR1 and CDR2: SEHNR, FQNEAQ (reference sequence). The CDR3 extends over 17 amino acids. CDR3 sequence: CASSSQVSSPAPYEQYF. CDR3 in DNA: TGTGCCAGCAGCTCCCAGGTATCGTCACCCGCCCCCTACGAGCAGTACTTC.

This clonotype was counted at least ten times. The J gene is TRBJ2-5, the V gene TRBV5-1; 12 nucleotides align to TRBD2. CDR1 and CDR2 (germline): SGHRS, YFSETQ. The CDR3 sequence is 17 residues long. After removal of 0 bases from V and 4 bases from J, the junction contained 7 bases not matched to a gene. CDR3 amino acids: CASSLVRLAGEGETQYF. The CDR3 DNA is TGCGCCAGCAGCTTGGTCCGACTAGCGGGAGAGGGAGAGACCCAGTACTTC.

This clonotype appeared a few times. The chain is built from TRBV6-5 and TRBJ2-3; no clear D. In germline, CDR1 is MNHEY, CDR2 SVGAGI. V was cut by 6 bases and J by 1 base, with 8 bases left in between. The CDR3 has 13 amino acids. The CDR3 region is CASSYDGTDTQYF. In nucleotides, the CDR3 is TGTGCCAGCAGCTACGACGGCACAGATACGCAGTATTTT.

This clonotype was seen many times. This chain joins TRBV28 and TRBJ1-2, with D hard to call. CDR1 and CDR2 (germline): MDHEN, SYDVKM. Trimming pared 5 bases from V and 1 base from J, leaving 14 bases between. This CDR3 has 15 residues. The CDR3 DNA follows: TGTGCCAGCAGTGGTTGGCAGAGGGATAACTATGGCTACACCTTC. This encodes CASSGWQRDNYGYTF.

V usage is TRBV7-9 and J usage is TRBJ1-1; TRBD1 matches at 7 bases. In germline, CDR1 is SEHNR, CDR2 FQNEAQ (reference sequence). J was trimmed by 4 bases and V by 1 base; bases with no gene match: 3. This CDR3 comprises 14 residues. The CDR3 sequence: CASSLVSGGTEAFF. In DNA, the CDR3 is TGTGCCAGCAGCTTAGTATCAGGGGGCACTGAAGCTTTCTTT.

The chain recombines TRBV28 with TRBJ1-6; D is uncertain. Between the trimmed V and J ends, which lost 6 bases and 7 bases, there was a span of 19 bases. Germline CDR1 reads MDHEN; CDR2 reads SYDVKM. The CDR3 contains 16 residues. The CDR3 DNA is TGTGCCAGCAGGGATCTTACGTCGCCACCGAATTCACCCCTCCACTTT. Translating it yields CASRDLTSPPNSPLHF.

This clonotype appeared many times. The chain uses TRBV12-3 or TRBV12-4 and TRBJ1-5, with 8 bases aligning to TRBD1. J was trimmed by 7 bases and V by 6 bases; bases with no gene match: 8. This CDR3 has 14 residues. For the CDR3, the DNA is TGTGCCAGCAGCCTCCGGGACAGGATGCAGCCCCAGCATTTT. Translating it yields CASSLRDRMQPQHF.

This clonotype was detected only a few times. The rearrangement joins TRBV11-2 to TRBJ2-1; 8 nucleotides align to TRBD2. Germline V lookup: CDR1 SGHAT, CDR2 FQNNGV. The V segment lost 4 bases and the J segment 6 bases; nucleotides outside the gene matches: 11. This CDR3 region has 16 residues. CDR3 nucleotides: TGTGCCAGCAGCTCGGCCGGTGGGGCGGGAGGCAATGAGCAGTTCTTC. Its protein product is CASSSAGGAGGNEQFF.

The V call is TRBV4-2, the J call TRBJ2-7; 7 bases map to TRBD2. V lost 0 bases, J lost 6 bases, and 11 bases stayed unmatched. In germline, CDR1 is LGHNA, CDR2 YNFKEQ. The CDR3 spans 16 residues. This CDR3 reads CASSQDRISGWSEQYF. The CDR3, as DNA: TGTGCCAGCAGCCAAGACCGTATTAGCGGGTGGAGCGAGCAGTACTTC.

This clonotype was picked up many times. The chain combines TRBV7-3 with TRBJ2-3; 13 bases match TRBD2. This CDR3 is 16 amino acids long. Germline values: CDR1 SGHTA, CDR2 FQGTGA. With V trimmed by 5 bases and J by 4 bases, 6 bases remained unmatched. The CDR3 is CASSLGLAGVADTQYF. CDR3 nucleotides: TGTGCCAGCAGCCTTGGACTAGCGGGAGTGGCAGATACGCAGTATTTT.

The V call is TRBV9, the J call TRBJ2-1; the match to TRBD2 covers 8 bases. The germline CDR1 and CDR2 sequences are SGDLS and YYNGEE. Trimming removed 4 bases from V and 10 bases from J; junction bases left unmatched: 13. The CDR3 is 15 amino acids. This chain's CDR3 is CASSLAGGAYEEQFF. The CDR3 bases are TGTGCCAGCAGCTTGGCGGGGGGAGCCTATGAGGAGCAGTTCTTC.

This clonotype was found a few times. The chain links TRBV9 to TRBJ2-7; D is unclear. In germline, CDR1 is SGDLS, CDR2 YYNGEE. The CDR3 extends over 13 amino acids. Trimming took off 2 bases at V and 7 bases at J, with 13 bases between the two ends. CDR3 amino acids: CASSVRIVGEQYF. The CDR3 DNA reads TGTGCCAGCAGCGTCCGGATTGTAGGGGAGCAGTACTTC. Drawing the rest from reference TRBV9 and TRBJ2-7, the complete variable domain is DSGVTQTPKHLITATGQRVTLRCSPRSGDLSVYWYQQSLDQGLQFLIQYYNGEERAKGNILERFSAQQFPDLHSELNLSSLELGDSALYFCASSVRIVGEQYFGPGTRLTVT.

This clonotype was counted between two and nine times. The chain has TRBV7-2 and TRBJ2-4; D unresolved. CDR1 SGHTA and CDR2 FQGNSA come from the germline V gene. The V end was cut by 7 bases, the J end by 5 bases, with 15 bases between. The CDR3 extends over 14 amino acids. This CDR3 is CASTSFGPQNIQYF. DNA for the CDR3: TGTGCCAGCACCTCATTTGGCCCCCAAAACATTCAGTACTTC.

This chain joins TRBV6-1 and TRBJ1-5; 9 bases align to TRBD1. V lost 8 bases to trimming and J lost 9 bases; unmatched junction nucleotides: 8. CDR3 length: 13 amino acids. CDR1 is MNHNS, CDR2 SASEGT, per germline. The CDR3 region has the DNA TGTGCCAGCGGGACAGGGTCGGTTTCGCCCCAGCATTTT. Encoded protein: CASGTGSVSPQHF.

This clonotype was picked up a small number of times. For the CDR3, the DNA is TGCAGCGTTACCCAAGGGCGCGAGCAGTACTTC. Its translation: CSVTQGREQYF. The genes are TRBV29-1 and TRBJ2-7; the D is unclear. The V gene's germline CDR1 is SQVTM and CDR2 ANQGSEA. Trimming took 5 bases from V and 6 from J, leaving 11 bases between them. The CDR3 contains 11 residues.

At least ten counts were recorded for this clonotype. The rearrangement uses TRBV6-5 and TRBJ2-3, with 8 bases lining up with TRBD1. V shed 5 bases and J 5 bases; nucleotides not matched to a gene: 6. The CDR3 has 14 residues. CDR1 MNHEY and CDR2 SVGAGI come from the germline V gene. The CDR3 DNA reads TGTGCCAGCAGTCTCGGACAGGGAAGAGATACGCAGTATTTT. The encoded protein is CASSLGQGRDTQYF.

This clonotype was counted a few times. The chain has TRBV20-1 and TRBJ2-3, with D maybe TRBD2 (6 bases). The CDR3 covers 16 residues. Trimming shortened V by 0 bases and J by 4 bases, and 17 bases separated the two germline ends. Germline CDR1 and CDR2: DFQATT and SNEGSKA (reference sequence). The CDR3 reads CSARDVAEVSSDTQYF. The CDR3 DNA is TGCAGTGCTAGAGATGTAGCGGAAGTATCCTCAGATACGCAGTATTTT.

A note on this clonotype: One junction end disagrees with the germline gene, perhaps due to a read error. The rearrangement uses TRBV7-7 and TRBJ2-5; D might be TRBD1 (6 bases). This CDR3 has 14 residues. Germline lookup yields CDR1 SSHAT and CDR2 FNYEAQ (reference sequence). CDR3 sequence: CASSSRGLGETQYF. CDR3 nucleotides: TGTGCTAGCAGCTCCAGGGGCCTGGGGGAGACCCAGTACTTC.

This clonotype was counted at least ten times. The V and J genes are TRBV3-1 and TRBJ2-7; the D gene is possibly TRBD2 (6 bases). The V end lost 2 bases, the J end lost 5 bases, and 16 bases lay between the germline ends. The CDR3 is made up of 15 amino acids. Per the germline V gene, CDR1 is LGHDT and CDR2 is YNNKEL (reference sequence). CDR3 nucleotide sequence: TGTGCCAGCAGCCAACGGGGGAGCAGGGACCACGAGCAGTACTTC. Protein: CASSQRGSRDHEQYF.

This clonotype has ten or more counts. The CDR3 sequence is CASSSRGLAGEGKNEQYF. The DNA for the CDR3 is TGTGCCAGCAGTTCGCGGGGACTAGCGGGAGAGGGAAAAAACGAGCAGTACTTC. The V gene is TRBV12-3 or TRBV12-4, the J gene TRBJ2-7; TRBD2 agrees at 14 bases. CDR3 size: 18 residues. V was pared by 4 bases and J by 5 bases, with 13 bases of the junction left unmatched.

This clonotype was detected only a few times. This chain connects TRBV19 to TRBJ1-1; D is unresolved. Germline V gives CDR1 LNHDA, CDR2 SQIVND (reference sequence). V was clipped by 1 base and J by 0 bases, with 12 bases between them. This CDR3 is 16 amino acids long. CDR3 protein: CASSIAQPPLNTEAFF. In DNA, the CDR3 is TGTGCCAGTAGTATAGCCCAGCCCCCGTTGAACACTGAAGCTTTCTTT.

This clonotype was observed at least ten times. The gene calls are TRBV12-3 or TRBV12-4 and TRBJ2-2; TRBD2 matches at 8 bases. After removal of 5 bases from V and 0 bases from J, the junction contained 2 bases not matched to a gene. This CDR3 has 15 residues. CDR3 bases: TGTGCCAGCAGTCCGGGACTAGCGAACACCGGGGAGCTGTTTTTT. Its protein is CASSPGLANTGELFF.

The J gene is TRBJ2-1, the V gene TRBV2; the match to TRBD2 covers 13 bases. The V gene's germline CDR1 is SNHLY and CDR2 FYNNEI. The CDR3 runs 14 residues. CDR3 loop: CATGGGLAGNEQFF. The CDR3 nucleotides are TGTGCGACAGGAGGGGGACTAGCGGGAAATGAGCAGTTCTTC.

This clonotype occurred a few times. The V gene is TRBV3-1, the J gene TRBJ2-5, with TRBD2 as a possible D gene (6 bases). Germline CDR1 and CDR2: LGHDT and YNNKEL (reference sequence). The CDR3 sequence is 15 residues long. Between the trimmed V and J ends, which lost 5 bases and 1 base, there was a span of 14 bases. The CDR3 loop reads CASSFTAGGQETQYF. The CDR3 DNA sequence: TGTGCCAGCAGCTTTACGGCCGGGGGCCAAGAGACCCAGTACTTC.

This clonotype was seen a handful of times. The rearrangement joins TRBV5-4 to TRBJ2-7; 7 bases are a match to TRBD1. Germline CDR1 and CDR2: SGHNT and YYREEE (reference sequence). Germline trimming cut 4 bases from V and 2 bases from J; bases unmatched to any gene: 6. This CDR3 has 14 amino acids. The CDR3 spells CASSKGQRTYEQYF. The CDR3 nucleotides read TGTGCCAGCAGCAAGGGACAGCGGACCTACGAGCAGTACTTC.

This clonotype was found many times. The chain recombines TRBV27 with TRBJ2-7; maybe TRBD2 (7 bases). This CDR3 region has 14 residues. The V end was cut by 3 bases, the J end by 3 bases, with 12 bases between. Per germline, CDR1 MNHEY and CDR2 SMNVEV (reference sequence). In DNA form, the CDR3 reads TGTGCCAGCAGTTTTCGGGGGGCTCTCTACGAGCAGTACTTC. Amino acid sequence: CASSFRGALYEQYF.

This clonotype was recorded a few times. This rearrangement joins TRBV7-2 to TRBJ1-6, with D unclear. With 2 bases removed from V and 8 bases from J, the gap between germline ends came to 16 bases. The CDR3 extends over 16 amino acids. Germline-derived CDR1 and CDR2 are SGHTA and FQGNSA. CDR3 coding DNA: TGTGCCAGCAGCTTACATTTCGGGTCCGCGGATTCACCCCTCCACTTT. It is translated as CASSLHFGSADSPLHF.

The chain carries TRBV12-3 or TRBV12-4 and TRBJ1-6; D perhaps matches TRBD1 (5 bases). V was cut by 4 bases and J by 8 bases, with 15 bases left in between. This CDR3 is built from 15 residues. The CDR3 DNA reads TGTGCCAGCAGTTCAGCCCCGGGGCTTGATTCACCCCTCCACTTT. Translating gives CASSSAPGLDSPLHF.

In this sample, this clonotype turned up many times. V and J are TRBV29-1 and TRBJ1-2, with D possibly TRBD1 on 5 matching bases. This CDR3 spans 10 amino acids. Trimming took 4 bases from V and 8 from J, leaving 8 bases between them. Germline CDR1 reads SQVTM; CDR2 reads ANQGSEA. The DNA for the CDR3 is TGCAGCGTTGCAGGGCCCGGCTACACCTTC. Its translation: CSVAGPGYTF. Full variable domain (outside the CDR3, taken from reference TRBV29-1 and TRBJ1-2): SAVISQKPSRDICQRGTSLTIQCQVDSQVTMMFWYRQQPGQSLTLIATANQGSEATYESGFVIDKFPISRPNLTFSTLTVSNMSPEDSSIYLCSVAGPGYTFGSGTRLTVV.